These 30 T cell receptor beta chains were all obtained from the same sample, sequenced in a study of shared T cell receptors in the human thymus (dated by TCRdb to 2020 to 2023). Library creation used the immunoSEQ multiplex PCR assay. The table was pulled from immuneACCESS by TCRdb, which kept in-frame rearrangements only. Such tables lose some clones; where checked, under half of the loss comes from unresolved V genes, and the rest has no known cause. The sample table shows under 850,000 clones, and 70% to 90% are seen once. About 0.01% of the sample is taken by the ten largest. These data were also filed under a second study, of human thymus T cells.

The sequenced material came from thymocytes. Receptors were obtained from a boy less than two years old with a congenital heart defect. Donor details come from another sample of the same person, matched by shared clones.

This clone was detected only once. V usage is TRBV27 and J usage is TRBJ2-2, with 7 nucleotides matching TRBD2. CDR1 is MNHEY and CDR2 is SMNVEV in the germline V gene (reference sequence). V trimming: 4 bases; J trimming: 6 bases; junction bases outside the gene matches: 14. CDR3 length: 17 amino acids. The DNA of the CDR3 is TGTGCCAGCAGTTCCCCCCGGACTAGAACTGAGCCCGGGGAGCTGTTTTTT. Protein: CASSSPRTRTEPGELFF.

Comment on this clone: Within the sample, other DNA sequences also encode this same CDR3. J is TRBJ2-7 and V is TRBV11-2; D call uncertain. This CDR3 is 12 amino acids long. V was pared by 0 bases and J by 7 bases, with 7 bases between. Germline CDR1 reads SGHAT; CDR2 reads FQNNGV. In DNA form, the CDR3 reads TGTGCCAGCAGCTTAGATATACGGGAGCAGTACTTC. Amino acid sequence: CASSLDIREQYF. The variable domain in full, with the rest retrieved from reference TRBV11-2 and TRBJ2-7, is EAGVAQSPRYKIIEKRQSVAFWCNPISGHATLYWYQQILGQGPKLLIQFQNNGVVDDSQLPKDRFSAERLKGVDSTLKIQPAKLEDSAVYLCASSLDIREQYFGPGTRLTVT.

This chain connects TRBV25-1 to TRBJ2-5; TRBD2 agrees at 8 bases. The V segment lost 3 bases and the J segment 5 bases; nucleotides outside the gene matches: 14. Germline V gene data show CDR1 as MGHDK and CDR2 as SYGVNS. This CDR3 is built from 17 residues. The CDR3 spells CASSEASAPPGGETQYF. For the CDR3, the DNA is TGTGCCAGCAGTGAGGCTAGCGCGCCACCGGGGGGGGAGACCCAGTACTTC.

V gene TRBV25-1 combines with J gene TRBJ2-7; D remains ambiguous. V lost 4 bases and J 1 base, leaving 5 bases between the germline ends. CDR1 and CDR2 (germline): MGHDK, SYGVNS. This CDR3 comprises 12 residues. Written as DNA, the CDR3 is TGTGCCAGCAGTGGCAGGTCCTACGAGCAGTACTTC. Protein: CASSGRSYEQYF.

The chain couples TRBV9 to TRBJ2-3, with 8 positions matching TRBD2. This CDR3 spans 14 amino acids. The V and J ends lost 3 bases and 2 bases, in that order; junction bases with no gene match: 2. Germline CDR1 is SGDLS and CDR2 is YYNGEE. For the CDR3, the DNA is TGTGCCAGCAGCGAAGCGGGAGTCACAGATACGCAGTATTTT. Residues: CASSEAGVTDTQYF.

This chain joins TRBV15 and TRBJ1-1; D is perhaps TRBD1 (5 bases). In germline, CDR1 is LNHNV, CDR2 YYDKDF (reference sequence). This CDR3 is built from 16 residues. V lost 0 bases to trimming and J lost 0 bases, with 11 bases between them. CDR3 sequence: CATSRDQGALNTEAFF. CDR3 bases: TGTGCCACCAGCAGAGATCAAGGGGCCTTGAACACTGAAGCTTTCTTT.

A remark on this clone: A junction boundary mismatches the germline segment, possibly from a read error. The chain combines TRBV6-4 with TRBJ1-2; tentative D call: TRBD1 (6 bases). The germline V gene has CDR1 MRHNA and CDR2 SNTAGT. This CDR3 has 12 residues. The CDR3 sequence is CASSDLQGRTVF. The CDR3 DNA follows: TGTGCCAGCAGTGACTTACAGGGTCGGACCGTCTTC.

This clone appeared a single time. The rearrangement links TRBV4-1 to TRBJ2-1; 9 bases line up with TRBD2. V lost 1 base and J lost 0; bases outside the gene matches: 19. This CDR3 is built from 22 residues. The germline gives CDR1 MGHRA, CDR2 YSYEKL. CDR3 nucleotides: TGCGCCAGCAGCCAAGCAGGGCTAGCGGGACCCCGCCTCCGGAGCTCCTACAATGAGCAGTTCTTC. This codes for CASSQAGLAGPRLRSSYNEQFF.

This rearrangement joins TRBV6-1 to TRBJ2-2, with 10 bases matching TRBD1. Germline-derived CDR1 and CDR2 are MNHNS and SASEGT. The CDR3 spans 16 residues. The V and J ends lost 3 bases and 3 bases, in that order; junction bases with no gene match: 4. Here the CDR3 reads CASSETGGLDTGELFF. The CDR3 DNA sequence: TGTGCCAGCAGTGAGACAGGGGGCTTGGACACCGGGGAGCTGTTTTTT.

V is TRBV19 and J is TRBJ1-5, with D perhaps TRBD1 (6 bases). The CDR3 is 13 amino acids. V lost 9 bases to trimming and J lost 5 bases, with 14 bases between them. CDR1 is LNHDA and CDR2 is SQIVND in the germline V gene (reference sequence). In DNA, the CDR3 is TGTGCCAGCGCCCAGGGGACCCATCAGCCCCAGCATTTT. Translating gives CASAQGTHQPQHF.

The V call is TRBV2, the J call TRBJ2-1, with a tentative D call TRBD1 (6 bases). Trimming stripped 5 bases from V and 3 bases from J, with 17 bases between. Germline V lookup: CDR1 SNHLY, CDR2 FYNNEI. The CDR3 sequence is 16 residues long. CDR3 coding DNA: TGTGCCAGCAGTTCTGACGGTGGGGACATCTACAATGAGCAGTTCTTC. It encodes CASSSDGGDIYNEQFF.

The rearrangement joins TRBV11-2 to TRBJ2-1, with TRBD2 as a possible D gene (5 bases). Germline loops: CDR1 SGHAT, CDR2 FQNNGV. The CDR3 totals 13 residues. Trimming stripped 6 bases from V and 7 bases from J, with 13 bases between. CDR3 bases: TGTGCCAGCAGTTCCACCACGGGGAATGAGCAGTTCTTC. This codes for CASSSTTGNEQFF.

This chain joins TRBV6-1 and TRBJ2-1; TRBD1 might be the D (5 bases). The CDR3 contains 18 residues. V was clipped by 2 bases and J by 7 bases, with 24 bases between them. Germline V gives CDR1 MNHNS, CDR2 SASEGT. CDR3 sequence: CASSEPHLKRGLRNEQFF. The CDR3 DNA sequence: TGTGCCAGCAGTGAACCCCACTTGAAAAGGGGATTGCGGAATGAGCAGTTCTTC.

The rearrangement uses TRBV5-1 and TRBJ2-7; 9 bases match TRBD2. After removal of 2 bases from V and 0 bases from J, the junction contained 3 bases not matched to a gene. This CDR3 region has 15 residues. Germline CDR1 is SGHRS and CDR2 is YFSETQ. The chain's CDR3 is CASSFLAGPSYEQYF. Written as DNA, the CDR3 is TGCGCCAGCAGCTTCCTAGCGGGACCCTCCTACGAGCAGTACTTC.

The rearrangement uses TRBV10-2 and TRBJ2-7, with a tentative D call TRBD2 (5 bases). Looked up from germline, CDR1 is WSHSY and CDR2 is SAAADI. V was pared by 2 bases and J by 5 bases, with 19 bases between. The CDR3 totals 16 residues. CDR3 bases: TGCGCCAGCAGTGAGAGGCTAGCCCATAACGAGCACGAGCAGTACTTC. It translates to CASSERLAHNEHEQYF.

As concerns this clone: At one boundary the junction diverges from the germline segment, which might be a read error. This chain joins TRBV6-1 and TRBJ2-7; no reliable D call. Germline V gives CDR1 MNHNS, CDR2 SASEGT. This CDR3 is 10 amino acids long. The CDR3 is CASRGPLVHF. The CDR3 DNA reads as TGTGCCAGCAGAGGTCCCCTAGTTCACTTC.

The chain uses TRBV29-1 and TRBJ1-2, with D possibly matching TRBD1 (5 bases). V was pared by 0 bases and J by 8 bases, with 22 bases between. Germline V CDR1 and CDR2: SQVTM, ANQGSEA. The CDR3 is 16 amino acids. The CDR3 region is CSVEDRVRGGSGGYTF. DNA of the CDR3: TGCAGCGTTGAAGATCGTGTTCGGGGGGGAAGTGGGGGCTACACCTTC.

This chain joins TRBV29-1 and TRBJ2-7, with unresolved D. The CDR3 is made up of 10 amino acids. CDR1 and CDR2 (germline): SQVTM, ANQGSEA. Trimming removed 8 bases at V and 5 bases at J, with 10 bases between. CDR3 sequence: CSSCGDEQYF. The CDR3 region has the DNA TGCAGCTCTTGTGGAGACGAGCAGTACTTC.

The chain employs TRBV5-4 and TRBJ2-7, with TRBD2 identical over 16 bases. The germline V gene has CDR1 SGHNT and CDR2 YYREEE (reference sequence). V trimming: 6 bases; J trimming: 5 bases; junction bases outside the gene matches: 8. The CDR3 covers 16 residues. As DNA, the CDR3 is TGTGCCAGCACCTCGGCCGGGACTAGCGGGAGGGACGAGCAGTACTTC. Translation: CASTSAGTSGRDEQYF.

The chain combines TRBV12-5 with TRBJ2-1; 12 bases map to TRBD2. CDR1 and CDR2 from the germline V gene are LGHNT and FRNRAP. This CDR3 is built from 19 residues. Trimming cost V 7 bases and J 1 base; bases outside gene matches: 14. The CDR3 bases are TGTGCTAGTGCCTATTCCCCTCCTAGCGGGAGGGCATCCTACAATGAGCAGTTCTTC. Translating gives CASAYSPPSGRASYNEQFF.

The chain joins TRBV4-2 to TRBJ2-7, with 9 bases matching TRBD2. Germline assignment: CDR1 LGHNA and CDR2 YNFKEQ. The CDR3 length is 16 residues. The V segment lost 0 bases and the J segment 7 bases; nucleotides outside the gene matches: 10. The CDR3 bases are TGTGCCAGCAGCCAAGAAGATAGCGGGGGCCTGGAAGAGCAGTACTTC. Translated: CASSQEDSGGLEEQYF.

The chain is built from TRBV11-2 and TRBJ1-5; TRBD1 is a possible D gene (5 bases). The CDR3 spans 20 residues. Germline V CDR1 and CDR2: SGHAT, FQNNGV. The ends were cut back, 0 bases at V and 0 bases at J, with 21 bases in the middle. The CDR3 DNA follows: TGTGCCAGCAGCTTAGATCCGACAGCATCGGAGCCCGATAGCAATCAGCCCCAGCATTTT. Protein: CASSLDPTASEPDSNQPQHF.

V and J are TRBV11-2 and TRBJ2-2; D possibly corresponds to TRBD1 (5 bases). Between the trimmed V and J ends, which lost 4 bases and 5 bases, there was a span of 14 bases. Germline V gene lookup returns CDR1 SGHAT and CDR2 FQNNGV. The CDR3 is made up of 15 amino acids. CDR3 loop: CASSSRPTVTGELFF. The CDR3 bases are TGTGCCAGCAGCTCCCGACCGACAGTTACCGGGGAGCTGTTTTTT.

The chain couples TRBV10-3 to TRBJ2-7, with D possibly matching TRBD2 (5 bases). Germline assignment: CDR1 ENHRY and CDR2 SYGVKD. V was clipped by 1 base and J by 1 base, with 26 bases between them. This CDR3 region has 20 residues. This CDR3 reads CAISECVRPRYPQRSYEQYF. The CDR3 coding sequence is TGTGCCATCAGTGAGTGCGTCCGACCCAGATATCCCCAGCGGTCCTACGAGCAGTACTTC.

J is TRBJ1-1 and V is TRBV7-8; D perhaps matches TRBD1 (5 bases). Germline CDR1 SGHVS, CDR2 FQNEAQ. The CDR3 has 17 residues. Trimming took off 4 bases at V and 1 base at J, with 19 bases between the two ends. Here the CDR3 reads CASSSNNKTDKNTEAFF. The CDR3 DNA sequence: TGTGCCAGCAGCTCAAATAATAAGACAGACAAGAACACTGAAGCTTTCTTT.

The chain carries TRBV19 and TRBJ1-2; TRBD1 is a possible D gene (6 bases). Trimming cost V 10 bases and J 8 bases, with 8 bases left between them. Per germline, CDR1 LNHDA and CDR2 SQIVND (reference sequence). The CDR3 extends over 9 amino acids. The CDR3 DNA sequence: TGTGCCACTCAGGGGGGCTACACCTTC. Amino acids: CATQGGYTF.

The V call is TRBV9, the J call TRBJ2-3; TRBD1 aligns across 11 bases. Trimming cost V 0 bases and J 1 base; bases outside gene matches: 10. Germline CDR1 SGDLS, CDR2 YYNGEE. This CDR3 spans 19 amino acids. The CDR3 nucleotides are TGTGCCAGCAGCGTAGGCTTGGACAGGGGGCTTCTGGGCACAGATACGCAGTATTTT. It is translated as CASSVGLDRGLLGTDTQYF. The full variable domain, its missing parts supplied by reference TRBV9 and TRBJ2-3, is DSGVTQTPKHLITATGQRVTLRCSPRSGDLSVYWYQQSLDQGLQFLIQYYNGEERAKGNILERFSAQQFPDLHSELNLSSLELGDSALYFCASSVGLDRGLLGTDTQYFGPGTRLTVL.

The V call is TRBV27, the J call TRBJ1-2, with TRBD1 identical over 10 bases. The CDR3 extends over 17 amino acids. Germline V gene lookup returns CDR1 MNHEY and CDR2 SMNVEV (reference sequence). Trimming at V came to 0 bases and at J to 4 bases, leaving 8 bases not matched to a gene. The CDR3 bases are TGTGCCAGCAGTTTATCGTCTCTGACAGGGGGCTCCTATGGCTACACCTTC. Its protein product is CASSLSSLTGGSYGYTF.

The chain recombines TRBV7-3 with TRBJ1-2; tentative D call: TRBD1 (5 bases). Trimming pared 1 base from V and 7 bases from J, leaving 10 bases between. This CDR3 has 13 residues. Per the germline V gene, CDR1 is SGHTA and CDR2 is FQGTGA. CDR3 coding DNA: TGTGCCAGCAGCTTAAAGGGGAAGGGTGGCTACACCTTC. Translation gives CASSLKGKGGYTF. Drawing the rest from reference TRBV7-3 and TRBJ1-2, the complete variable domain is GAGVSQTPSNKVTEKGKYVELRCDPISGHTALYWYRQSLGQGPEFLIYFQGTGAADDSGLPNDRFFAVRPEGSVSTLKIQRTERGDSAVYLCASSLKGKGGYTFGSGTRLTVV.

This clone has a single count. The rearrangement joins TRBV7-8 to TRBJ2-1, with D tentatively TRBD2 (6 bases). The CDR3 length is 16 residues. The germline CDR1 and CDR2 sequences are SGHVS and FQNEAQ. Trimming stripped 5 bases from V and 4 bases from J, with 18 bases between. CDR3 residues: CASSPRRSGGYNEQFF. The CDR3 DNA is TGTGCCAGCAGCCCACGACGGAGCGGAGGGTACAATGAGCAGTTCTTC.